The next 20 T cell receptor beta chains were all read from a single sample in a study of T cells after yellow fever vaccination (dated by TCRdb to between 2017 and 2020). The treatment or condition label, as the study defines it: live attenuated yellow fever vaccine strain. Library preparation was by 5' RACE. Sequenced on an Illumina HiSeq 2500. Clones were called with MiXCR by TCRdb after fastp trimmed the public reads at Q25, and only in-frame beta chains were retained. Under each unique CDR3 protein, matching rows form one entry showing the most common genes and DNA. For this sample the table gives around 30,000 distinct CDR3 sequences, of which roughly a tenth were detected only once. The ten biggest clones cover 10% to 15% of the sample. Sequenced material: PBMCs, either bulk or a sorted T-cell subset (CD4+, CD8+, memory, or dextramer-sorted; not recorded which), taken roughly 14 days after the first yellow fever vaccination. These receptor sequences come from a man in his late teens or twenties who received the YFV17D yellow fever vaccine.

The table lists this clonotype with many counts. The chain has TRBV4-3 and TRBJ2-3, with a possible D match to TRBD1 (6 bases). Between the trimmed V and J ends, which lost 1 base and 1 base, there was a span of 6 bases. The CDR3 has 14 residues. Germline V gene lookup returns CDR1 LGHNA and CDR2 YSLEER. CDR3 in amino acids: CASSQGGRTDTQYF. The CDR3 DNA is TGCGCCAGCAGCCAAGGGGGGCGCACAGATACGCAGTATTTT.

This clonotype occurred many times. This chain uses TRBV5-1 with TRBJ2-2; a weak D match, TRBD1 (6 bases). V lost 6 bases and J lost 2, with 14 bases in between. CDR1 and CDR2 from the germline V gene are SGHRS and YFSETQ. CDR3 length: 15 amino acids. This chain's CDR3 is CASNTGQPNTGELFF. The CDR3 DNA reads TGCGCCAGCAATACTGGACAGCCAAACACCGGGGAGCTGTTTTTT. The variable domain in full, with the rest retrieved from reference TRBV5-1 and TRBJ2-2, is KAGVTQTPRYLIKTRGQQVTLSCSPISGHRSVSWYQQTPGQGLQFLFEYFSETQRNKGNFPGRFSGRQFSNSRSEMNVSTLELGDSALYLCASNTGQPNTGELFFGEGSRLTVL.

With respect to this clonotype: A much larger clonotype is one base distant, so this may be a read error. V gene TRBV12-3 or TRBV12-4 combines with J gene TRBJ1-1, with 7 bases matching TRBD1. The CDR3 covers 13 residues. DNA of the CDR3: TGTTCCAGCAGTTTACCAGGGGGGACTGAAGCTTTCTTT. Amino acid sequence: CSSSLPGGTEAFF.

In this sample, this clonotype turned up many times. The rearrangement joins TRBV20-1 to TRBJ1-2, with D uncertain. Trimming cost V 6 bases and J 2 bases, with 13 bases left between them. Germline V lookup: CDR1 DFQATT, CDR2 SNEGSKA (reference sequence). There are 13 residues in the CDR3. The CDR3: CSAMGGGNYGYTF. In DNA, the CDR3 is TGCAGTGCCATGGGAGGTGGGAACTATGGCTACACCTTC.

This clonotype was detected many times. V gene TRBV7-2 combines with J gene TRBJ2-2, with D possibly TRBD2 on 5 matching bases. This CDR3 contains 14 residues. Germline CDR1 SGHTA, CDR2 FQGNSA. Deletions cut 5 bases from V and 3 bases from J, with 10 bases between. CDR3 protein: CASSPRTDTGELFF. The CDR3 bases are TGTGCCAGCAGCCCCAGGACTGACACCGGGGAGCTGTTTTTT.

This clonotype was counted ten times or more. The chain uses TRBV10-3 and TRBJ2-1; D assignment may be TRBD1 or TRBD2 (6 bases each). Looked up from germline, CDR1 is ENHRY and CDR2 is SYGVKD. Trimming stripped 2 bases from V and 0 bases from J, with 8 bases between. This CDR3 has 15 residues. CDR3 protein: CAISERGPSYNEQFF. CDR3 DNA sequence: TGTGCCATCAGTGAGCGGGGGCCCTCCTACAATGAGCAGTTCTTC.

By frequency in the sample, this clonotype is medium-sized. The V call is TRBV27, the J call TRBJ2-5; TRBD1 is a possible D gene (5 bases). Germline V gene sequence: CDR1 MNHEY, CDR2 SMNVEV (reference sequence). This CDR3 is 15 amino acids long. Trimming removed 3 bases from V and 2 bases from J, with 13 bases in between. DNA for the CDR3: TGTGCCAGCAGTTTCGGCCAGGGCCAACAAGAGACCCAGTACTTC. It is translated as CASSFGQGQQETQYF.

This chain connects TRBV4-2 to TRBJ2-3; tentatively, D is TRBD2 (5 bases). The CDR3 runs 12 residues. Germline CDR1 and CDR2: LGHNA and YNFKEQ. Trimming pared 3 bases from V and 4 bases from J, leaving 5 bases between. This CDR3 reads CASSQGADTQYF. CDR3 sequence (DNA): TGTGCCAGCAGCCAGGGAGCAGATACGCAGTATTTT.

This clonotype was counted at least ten times. The CDR3 DNA follows: TGCAGTGCCAGGGGTCGGGGAGGGACAATGAACACTGAAGCTTTCTTT. The encoded protein is CSARGRGGTMNTEAFF. The chain employs TRBV20-1 and TRBJ1-1; tentatively, D is TRBD1 (6 bases). Germline values: CDR1 DFQATT, CDR2 SNEGSKA (reference sequence). V dropped 6 bases and J dropped 0 bases, with 20 bases sitting between them. This CDR3 has 16 amino acids.

This clonotype was observed many times. The CDR3 DNA is TGTGCCAGCTCATCGGACAGGGCCTACGAGCAGTACTTC. It yields the protein CASSSDRAYEQYF. The chain carries TRBV18 and TRBJ2-7; 8 bases agree with TRBD1. The CDR3 contains 13 residues. Per the germline V gene, CDR1 is KGHSH and CDR2 is LQKENI. The V and J ends lost 5 bases and 2 bases, in that order; junction bases with no gene match: 2.

This clonotype was observed at least ten times. The chain joins TRBV6-2 or TRBV6-3 to TRBJ1-2, with 8 nucleotides matching TRBD1. Germline V gene lookup returns CDR1 MNHEY and CDR2 SVGEGT. The CDR3 runs to 13 residues. The V gene end was trimmed by 5 bases and the J gene end by 10 bases; junction bases not matched to a gene: 9. CDR3 DNA: TGTGCCAGCAGTATCCCGGGACAGGAGGACTACACCTTC. Protein sequence: CASSIPGQEDYTF.

This clonotype was observed at least ten times. The chain carries TRBV20-1 and TRBJ2-1; D may be TRBD1 or TRBD2 (6 bases each). This CDR3 has 14 residues. Deletions cut 3 bases from V and 2 bases from J, with 11 bases between. The germline V gene has CDR1 DFQATT and CDR2 SNEGSKA (reference sequence). The CDR3 sequence: CSASGRGPYNEQFF. Written as DNA, the CDR3 is TGCAGTGCTAGTGGTCGGGGGCCCTACAATGAGCAGTTCTTC.

This clonotype appeared many times. This chain links TRBV5-1 with TRBJ2-1, with D tentatively TRBD2 (6 bases). This CDR3 region has 15 residues. The germline V and J ends were trimmed by 3 bases and 7 bases, with 17 bases remaining between them. CDR1 is SGHRS and CDR2 is YFSETQ in the germline V gene. Written as DNA, the CDR3 is TGCGCCAGCAGCTCCCATCGGGCAGGGAGGAATGAGCAGTTCTTC. It is translated as CASSSHRAGRNEQFF.

Remarks on this clonotype: This may be a read error: a much more frequent sequence differs by one nucleotide. This chain uses TRBV29-1 with TRBJ1-1, with a tentative D call TRBD1 (5 bases). Per the germline V gene, CDR1 is SQVTM and CDR2 is ANQGSEA. The CDR3 is 12 residues long. V shed 4 bases and J shed 3 bases, with 9 bases lying between them. The CDR3 DNA sequence: TGCAGCGTTGGCCCGGGACACACTGAAGCTTTCTTT. Protein sequence: CSVGPGHTEAFF.

The table lists this clonotype with many counts. The gene calls are TRBV5-6 and TRBJ2-7; 7 bases align to TRBD1. CDR1 and CDR2 (germline): SGHDT, YYEEEE. The CDR3 is 17 residues long. The trim removed 2 bases at V and 0 bases at J, leaving 11 bases unmatched. CDR3 in DNA: TGTGCCAGCAGCTTACTTATGACAGGGAAACTCTCCTACGAGCAGTACGTC. Amino acids: CASSLLMTGKLSYEQYV.

The sample holds one count of this clonotype. A much bigger clone sits one base away, suggesting this may be a read error. Written as DNA, the CDR3 is TGCAGTGCTTCGACTGGCCGTACATTCGACAATGAGCAGTTCTTC. Its translation: CSASTGRTFDNEQFF. This chain connects TRBV20-1 to TRBJ2-1, with unresolved D. This CDR3 has 15 residues. Germline V gene lookup returns CDR1 DFQATT and CDR2 SNEGSKA (reference sequence). Trimming took 5 bases from V and 5 from J, leaving 19 bases between them.

The J gene is TRBJ2-7, the V gene TRBV11-2; D may be TRBD2 (6 bases). The V and J ends lost 3 bases and 1 base respectively, with 22 bases between them. CDR1 SGHAT and CDR2 FQNNGV come from the germline V gene. CDR3 length equals 18 residues. The CDR3 nucleotides read TGTGCCAGCAGCTTTTCGGACGGCGGAGGGTTGTGGTCCTACGAGCAGTACGTC. Its translation is CASSFSDGGGLWSYEQYV.

This clonotype was recorded at least ten times. CDR3 region: CASSLGGGGGNTIYF. Written as DNA, the CDR3 is TGTGCCAGCAGCTTAGGAGGGGGCGGGGGAAACACCATATATTTT. V is TRBV7-2 and J is TRBJ1-3, with 7 bases aligning to TRBD1. This CDR3 region has 15 residues. The germline gives CDR1 SGHTA, CDR2 FQGNSA. The V segment lost 1 base and the J segment 4 bases; nucleotides outside the gene matches: 4.

This clonotype was seen ten or more times. The rearrangement uses TRBV28 and TRBJ1-4, with a weak D call TRBD1 (5 bases). Germline V gene data show CDR1 as MDHEN and CDR2 as SYDVKM. This CDR3 is built from 15 residues. Trimming shortened V by 4 bases and J by 0 bases, and 9 bases separated the two germline ends. CDR3 loop: CASSSRDATNEKLFF. The CDR3 nucleotides read TGTGCCAGCAGTTCAAGGGACGCAACTAATGAAAAACTGTTTTTT.

This clonotype was seen repeatedly, ten times or more. The CDR3 spells CASSLGLRETQYF. The CDR3 region has the DNA TGTGCCAGCAGTTTGGGGCTCAGAGAGACCCAGTACTTC. V usage is TRBV12-3 or TRBV12-4 and J usage is TRBJ2-5; D possibly corresponds to TRBD1 (5 bases). Trimming left V 3 bases short and J 4 bases short, with 9 bases between. CDR3 length: 13 residues.